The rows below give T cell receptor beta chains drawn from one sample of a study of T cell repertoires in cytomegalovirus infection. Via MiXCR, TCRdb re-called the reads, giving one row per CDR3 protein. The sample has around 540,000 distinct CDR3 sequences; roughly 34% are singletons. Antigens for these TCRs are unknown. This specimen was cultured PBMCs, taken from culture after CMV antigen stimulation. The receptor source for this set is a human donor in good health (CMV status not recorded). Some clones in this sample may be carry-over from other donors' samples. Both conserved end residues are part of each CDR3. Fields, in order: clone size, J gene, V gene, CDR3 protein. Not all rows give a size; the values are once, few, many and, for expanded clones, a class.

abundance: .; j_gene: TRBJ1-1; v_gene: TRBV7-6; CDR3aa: CASSATLSGGTEAFF
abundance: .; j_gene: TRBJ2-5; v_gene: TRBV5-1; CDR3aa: CASTFMGGQETQYF
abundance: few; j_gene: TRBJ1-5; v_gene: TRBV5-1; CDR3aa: CASSVPKDTWQSNQPQHF
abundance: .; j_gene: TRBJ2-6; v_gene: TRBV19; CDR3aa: CASSISRSGANVLTF
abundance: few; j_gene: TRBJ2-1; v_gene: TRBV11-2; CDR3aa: CASSFRSGGIYNEQFF
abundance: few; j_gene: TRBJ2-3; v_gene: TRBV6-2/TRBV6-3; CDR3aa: CASSVEGVRADTQYF
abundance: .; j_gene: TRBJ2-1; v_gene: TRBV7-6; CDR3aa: CASSPRTGDGNEQFF
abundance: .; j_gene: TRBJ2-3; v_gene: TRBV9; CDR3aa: CASTVDLTDTQYF
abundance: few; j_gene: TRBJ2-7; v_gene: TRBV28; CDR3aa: CASSPASGVQGGQYF
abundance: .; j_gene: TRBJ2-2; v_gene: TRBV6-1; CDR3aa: CASNPGGQNTGELFF
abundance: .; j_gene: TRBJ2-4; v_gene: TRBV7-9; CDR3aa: CASSLSGDPIQYF
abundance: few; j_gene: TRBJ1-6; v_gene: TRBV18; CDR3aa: CASSPATGGRNSPLHF
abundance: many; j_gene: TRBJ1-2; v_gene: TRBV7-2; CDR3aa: CASSSSGTARDGYTF
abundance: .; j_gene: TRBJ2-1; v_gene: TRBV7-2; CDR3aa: CASSLAGSGYNEQFF
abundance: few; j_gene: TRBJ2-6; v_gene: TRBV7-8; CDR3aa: CASSLIPQSGANVLTF
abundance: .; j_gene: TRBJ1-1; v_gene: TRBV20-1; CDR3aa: CSARDVQGMNTEAFF
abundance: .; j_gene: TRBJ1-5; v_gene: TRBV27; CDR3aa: CASSLLWRRPRQPQHF
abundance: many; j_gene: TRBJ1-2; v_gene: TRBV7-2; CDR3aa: CASSLGQAVGYTF
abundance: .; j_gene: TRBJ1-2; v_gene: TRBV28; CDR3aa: CASLSTGEGSGYGYTF
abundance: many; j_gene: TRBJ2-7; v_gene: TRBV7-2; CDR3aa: CASSLGQVYEQYF
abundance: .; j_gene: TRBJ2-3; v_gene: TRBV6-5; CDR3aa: CASSNGREGLGTQYF
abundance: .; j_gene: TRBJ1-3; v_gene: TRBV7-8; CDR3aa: CASSLGDYSGNTIYF
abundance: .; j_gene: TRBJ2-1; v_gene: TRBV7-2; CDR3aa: CASTPTSGIVEQFF
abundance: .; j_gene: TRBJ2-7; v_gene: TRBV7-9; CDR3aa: CASSSHRGNSYEQYF
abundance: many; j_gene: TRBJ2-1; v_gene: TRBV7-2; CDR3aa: CASSSDRNEQFF
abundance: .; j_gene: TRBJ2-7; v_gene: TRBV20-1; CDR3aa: CSASIGGLSYEQYF
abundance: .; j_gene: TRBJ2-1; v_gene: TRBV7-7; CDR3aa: CASSRKTSGGYNEQFF
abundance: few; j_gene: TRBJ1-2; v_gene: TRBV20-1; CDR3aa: CSASLGGYTF
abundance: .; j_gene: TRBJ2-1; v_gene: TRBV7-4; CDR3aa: CASSLVLADEQFF
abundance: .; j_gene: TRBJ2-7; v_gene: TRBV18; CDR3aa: CASSELETLEQYF
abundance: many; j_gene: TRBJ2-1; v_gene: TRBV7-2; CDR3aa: CASSLLLARYEQFF
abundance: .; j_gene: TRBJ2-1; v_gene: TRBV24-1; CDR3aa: CATSDRTGRQLGQFF
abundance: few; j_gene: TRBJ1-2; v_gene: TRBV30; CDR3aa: CAWSSGIPWGYTF
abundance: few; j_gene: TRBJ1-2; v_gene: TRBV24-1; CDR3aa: CATSDLDSNYGYTF
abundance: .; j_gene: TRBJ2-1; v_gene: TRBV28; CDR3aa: CASSPSQAGGLGCAFF
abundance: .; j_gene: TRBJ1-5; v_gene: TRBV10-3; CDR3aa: CATGARGGDQPQHF
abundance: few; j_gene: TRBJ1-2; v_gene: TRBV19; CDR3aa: CASSITDRVGVGYTF
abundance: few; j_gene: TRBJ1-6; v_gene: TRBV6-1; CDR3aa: CASRFLQGNNSPLHF
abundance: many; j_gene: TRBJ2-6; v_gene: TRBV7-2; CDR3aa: CASSFGIDHSGANVLTF
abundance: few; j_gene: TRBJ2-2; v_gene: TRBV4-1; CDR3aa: CASSQVPGELFF
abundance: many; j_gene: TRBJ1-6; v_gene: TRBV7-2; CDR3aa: CASSLALNRAGISNNSPLHF
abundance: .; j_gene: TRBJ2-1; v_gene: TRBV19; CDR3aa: CASSIVAGGFNEQFF
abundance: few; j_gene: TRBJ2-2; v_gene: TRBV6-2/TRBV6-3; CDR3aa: CASSYGVWPSRNTGELFF
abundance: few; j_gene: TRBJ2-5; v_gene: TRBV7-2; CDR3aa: CASSLDPSPQETQYF
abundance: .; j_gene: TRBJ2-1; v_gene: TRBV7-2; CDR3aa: CASSLDVRRGYNEQFF
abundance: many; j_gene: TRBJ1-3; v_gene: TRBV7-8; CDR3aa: CASSLFGQGGIGNTIYF
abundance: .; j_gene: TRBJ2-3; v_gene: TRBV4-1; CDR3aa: CASSQDLSSGRSDTQYF
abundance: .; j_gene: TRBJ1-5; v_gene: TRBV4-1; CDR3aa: CASSHPGQGFNQPQHF
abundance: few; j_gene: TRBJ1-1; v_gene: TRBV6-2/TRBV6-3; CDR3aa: CASRKGGVDEAFF
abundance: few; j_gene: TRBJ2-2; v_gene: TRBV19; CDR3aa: CASTNILQANTGELFF
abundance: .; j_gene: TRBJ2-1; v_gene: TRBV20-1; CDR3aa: CSASRSRSSYNEQFF
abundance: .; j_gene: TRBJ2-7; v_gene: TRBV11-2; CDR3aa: CASSSRTSEQYF
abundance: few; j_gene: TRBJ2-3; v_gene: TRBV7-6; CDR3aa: CASSPGGSRTDTQYF
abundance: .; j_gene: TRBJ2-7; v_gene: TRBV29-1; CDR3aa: CSAEGGSKYEQYF
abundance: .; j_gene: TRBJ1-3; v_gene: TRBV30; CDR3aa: CAWRAPGSGNTIYF